A selection of T cell receptor beta chains follows, all from one sample in a study of shared clonotypes between healthy human individuals. Measured with immunoSEQ multiplex PCR; TCRdb has only the in-frame clones, and not every one. This sample has roughly 2.2 million clones; around 93% occur once, and the top ten carry approximately 0.39%. The sample taken for sequencing was naive CD4+ T cells from PBMCs. All receptors come from a man aged 18 to 30 in good health. Some clones in this sample may be carry-over from other donors' samples. CDR3s include the opening cysteine and the closing phenylalanine or tryptophan. A D gene is named only where the DNA matches it firmly. Only some rows state a clone size, as once, few, many or a class for expanded clones.

clone_size d_call j_call v_call cdr3_aa cdr3_nt
. . TRBJ2-6 TRBV5-1 CASSWDTLSGANVLTF TGCGCCAGCAGCTGGGACACCCTCTCTGGGGCCAACGTCCTGACTTTC
. . TRBJ1-2 TRBV27 CASSLSQFGERATDPSNYGYTF TGTGCCAGCAGTCTCTCACAGTTTGGGGAGAGGGCTACAGATCCTTCTAACTATGGCTACACCTTC
. TRBD1 TRBJ1-2 TRBV19 CASRDPAGQGGDYGYTF TGTGCCAGTCGCGATCCAGCGGGACAGGGGGGGGACTATGGCTACACCTTC
. . TRBJ1-1 TRBV19 CASSMAGVEAFF TGTGCCAGTAGTATGGCTGGGGTCGAAGCTTTCTTT
. TRBD2 TRBJ2-5 TRBV4-1 CASSQVIGASGETQYF TGCGCCAGCAGCCAAGTCATAGGGGCTAGCGGAGAGACCCAGTACTTC
. . TRBJ2-2 TRBV7-9 CASRNQGGVRTGELFF TGTGCCAGCAGAAACCAGGGCGGGGTGCGCACCGGGGAGCTGTTTTTT
. . TRBJ1-2 TRBV28 CASSSSQGGANYGYTF TGTGCCAGCAGTTCTTCCCAGGGAGGAGCTAACTATGGCTACACCTTC
. TRBD2 TRBJ2-7 TRBV4-1 CASSALRLAGGYYEQYF TGCGCCAGCAGCGCGCTAAGACTAGCGGGAGGATACTACGAGCAGTACTTC
. . TRBJ2-1 TRBV12-5 CASGLIANEQFF TGTGCTAGTGGTTTGATCGCTAATGAGCAGTTCTTC
once . TRBJ2-7 TRBV5-8 CASSLRTEQYF TGTGCCAGCAGCCTTAGAACCGAGCAGTACTTC
once . TRBJ1-6 TRBV30 CAWSFAYNSPLHF TGTGCCTGGAGTTTTGCCTATAATTCACCCCTCCACTTT
once . TRBJ1-5 TRBV18 CASSPREVRAPRGDQPQHF TGTGCCAGCTCACCCCGTGAAGTGAGGGCTCCCAGGGGAGATCAGCCCCAGCATTTT
. . TRBJ1-2 TRBV4-1 CASSHPGLGAYGYTF TGCGCCAGCAGCCACCCTGGGCTTGGGGCCTATGGCTACACCTTC
. . TRBJ1-1 TRBV4-1 CASSQVGTEAFF TGCGCCAGCAGCCAAGTGGGCACTGAAGCTTTCTTT
. . TRBJ2-7 TRBV5-1 CASSLASRYEQYF TGCGCCAGCAGCTTGGCTTCGCGATACGAGCAGTACTTC
. . TRBJ1-1 TRBV29-1 CSAPEGANTEAFF TGCAGTGCCCCTGAAGGGGCGAACACTGAAGCTTTCTTT
. TRBD1 TRBJ1-2 TRBV18 CASSPTAGTGAEGSGGYTF TGTGCCAGCTCACCAACCGCCGGGACAGGAGCCGAGGGGTCCGGCGGCTACACCTTC
. . TRBJ2-7 TRBV28 CASSEPWGERGEQYF TGTGCCAGCAGTGAACCTTGGGGCGAACGGGGCGAGCAGTACTTC
once . TRBJ2-3 TRBV7-3 CASSLMGGEGTDTQYF TGTGCCAGCAGCTTAATGGGGGGAGAGGGCACAGATACGCAGTATTTT
. . TRBJ2-5 TRBV4-1 CASSQVGSQETQYF TGCGCCAGCAGCCAAGTGGGCAGTCAGGAGACCCAGTACTTC
. TRBD2 TRBJ2-1 TRBV5-6 CASSRSLGLALSFF TGTGCCAGCAGCCGGAGCCTCGGACTAGCCCTTTCGTTCTTC
once . TRBJ2-2 TRBV30 CAWSPGLNTGELFF TGTGCCTGGAGTCCGGGCCTAAACACCGGGGAGCTGTTTTTT
. . TRBJ1-5 TRBV19 CASSIRGPKGNQPQHF TGTGCCAGTAGTATTAGGGGACCGAAGGGGAATCAGCCCCAGCATTTT
. . TRBJ1-1 TRBV2 CASSADGNTEAFF TGTGCCAGCAGCGCGGACGGGAACACTGAAGCTTTCTTT
. . TRBJ2-3 TRBV7-2 CASITPLQPDTQYF TGTGCCAGCATCACCCCCCTCCAACCAGATACGCAGTATTTT
. TRBD1 TRBJ1-5 TRBV5-8 CASSLGTGRFQPQHF TGTGCCAGCAGCTTAGGGACAGGGAGATTCCAGCCCCAGCATTTT
. . TRBJ1-1 TRBV29-1 CSVDPGGGTEAFF TGCAGCGTTGACCCCGGGGGGGGCACTGAAGCTTTCTTT
. TRBD1 TRBJ2-6 TRBV7-2 CASSLGGQGSSGANVLTF TGTGCCAGCAGCTTAGGGGGACAGGGTTCCTCTGGGGCCAACGTCCTGACTTTC
. . TRBJ1-2 TRBV4-2 CASSQGGDNYGYTF TGTGCCAGCAGCCAAGGTGGCGATAACTATGGCTACACCTTC
. . TRBJ2-7 TRBV6-6 CASRYSGSSYEQYF TGTGCCAGCAGGTATTCCGGGAGCTCCTACGAGCAGTACTTC
. . TRBJ2-6 TRBV9 CASSSHVQEFDNSGANVLTF TGTGCCAGCAGCTCCCATGTTCAGGAGTTTGATAACTCTGGGGCCAACGTCCTGACTTTC
. . TRBJ1-3 TRBV5-1 CASSLGLSGNTIYF TGCGCCAGCAGCTTGGGACTCTCTGGAAACACCATATATTTT
. . TRBJ2-7 TRBV9 CASSVGAVTIYEQYF TGTGCCAGCAGCGTAGGGGCAGTCACTATCTACGAGCAGTACTTC
. . TRBJ2-1 TRBV12-5 CASGRAEWGYNEQFF TGTGCTAGTGGTCGGGCGGAGTGGGGCTACAATGAGCAGTTCTTC
. . TRBJ2-2 TRBV9 CASSPRSRDAGELFF TGTGCCAGCAGCCCCCGCTCACGGGACGCCGGGGAGCTGTTTTTT
. . TRBJ2-5 TRBV5-1 CASSLLGAQETQYF TGCGCCAGCAGCTTGCTAGGGGCGCAGGAGACCCAGTACTTC
. . TRBJ2-4 TRBV27 CASSSGTWAKNIQYF TGTGCCAGCAGTTCCGGGACTTGGGCCAAAAACATTCAGTACTTC
. . TRBJ2-6 TRBV7-2 CASSLSSGSGANVLTF TGTGCCAGCAGCTTATCTTCGGGCTCTGGGGCCAACGTCCTGACTTTC
. . TRBJ2-3 TRBV7-3 CASAPGSTDTQYF TGTGCCAGCGCGCCGGGGAGCACAGATACGCAGTATTTT
. . TRBJ2-5 TRBV11-2 CASSLGGAVRKTQYF TGTGCCAGCAGCTTAGGTGGGGCTGTCAGGAAGACCCAGTACTTC
. TRBD1 TRBJ1-5 TRBV28 CASIKMGTGNQPQHF TGTGCCAGCATTAAGATGGGGACAGGGAATCAGCCCCAGCATTTT
. TRBD2 TRBJ2-7 TRBV9 CASSVRAGGPWSSYEQYF TGTGCCAGCAGCGTAAGGGCGGGAGGCCCCTGGAGCTCCTACGAGCAGTACTTC
. TRBD2 TRBJ2-1 TRBV4-2 CASSQVPSGGYNEQFF TGTGCCAGCAGCCAAGTTCCTAGCGGGGGGTACAATGAGCAGTTCTTC
. TRBD1 TRBJ2-5 TRBV15 CATSGRTGVETQYF TGTGCCACCAGCGGGCGGACAGGGGTCGAGACCCAGTACTTC
. . TRBJ2-7 TRBV28 CASSLLGGDTYEQYF TGTGCCAGCAGTTTACTAGGAGGGGACACCTACGAGCAGTACTTC
. . TRBJ2-5 TRBV2 CASSEGGRTGQETQYF TGTGCCAGCAGTGAAGGGGGCAGGACCGGACAAGAGACCCAGTACTTC
. . TRBJ2-1 TRBV28 CASSWSYNEQFF TGTGCCAGCAGTTGGTCGTACAATGAGCAGTTCTTC
. . TRBJ1-2 TRBV2 CASSEEALNYGYTF TGTGCCAGCAGTGAAGAGGCCCTTAACTATGGCTACACCTTC
. . TRBJ2-7 TRBV15 CATSRDEALPYEQYF TGTGCCACCAGCAGAGATGAAGCCCTTCCCTACGAGCAGTACTTC
. TRBD1 TRBJ1-2 TRBV28 CASSTRDRGQPYGYTF TGTGCCAGCAGTACCCGGGACAGGGGGCAACCCTATGGCTACACCTTC
. . TRBJ2-2 TRBV30 CAWSVGLVTGELFF TGTGCCTGGAGTGTTGGGTTAGTGACCGGGGAGCTGTTTTTT
. . TRBJ2-5 TRBV28 CASRSVETQYF TGTGCCAGCAGGTCGGTGGAGACCCAGTACTTC
. . TRBJ2-7 TRBV7-2 CASSPVSLSEQYF TGTGCCAGCAGCCCGGTTAGCTTATCCGAGCAGTACTTC
. TRBD1 TRBJ1-2 TRBV9 CAGSLLDRGHGYTF TGTGCCGGCAGCCTACTGGACAGGGGGCATGGCTACACCTTC
. . TRBJ1-3 TRBV4-3 CASSQRGISGNTIYF TGCGCCAGCAGCCAACGTGGGATCTCTGGAAACACCATATATTTT
once . TRBJ2-1 TRBV11-2 CASSPRESGSNEQFF TGTGCCAGCAGCCCGAGGGAATCCGGGAGTAATGAGCAGTTCTTC
. . TRBJ2-7 TRBV5-5 CASSLGATATYEQYF TGTGCCAGCAGCTTGGGCGCGACAGCGACCTACGAGCAGTACTTC
. . TRBJ2-7 TRBV28 CASKPWAGRTNEQYF TGTGCCAGCAAACCCTGGGCAGGCCGCACGAACGAGCAGTACTTC
. TRBD1 TRBJ2-7 TRBV5-1 CASSLALDRGRGEQYF TGCGCCAGCAGCTTGGCTCTGGACAGGGGGCGCGGCGAGCAGTACTTC